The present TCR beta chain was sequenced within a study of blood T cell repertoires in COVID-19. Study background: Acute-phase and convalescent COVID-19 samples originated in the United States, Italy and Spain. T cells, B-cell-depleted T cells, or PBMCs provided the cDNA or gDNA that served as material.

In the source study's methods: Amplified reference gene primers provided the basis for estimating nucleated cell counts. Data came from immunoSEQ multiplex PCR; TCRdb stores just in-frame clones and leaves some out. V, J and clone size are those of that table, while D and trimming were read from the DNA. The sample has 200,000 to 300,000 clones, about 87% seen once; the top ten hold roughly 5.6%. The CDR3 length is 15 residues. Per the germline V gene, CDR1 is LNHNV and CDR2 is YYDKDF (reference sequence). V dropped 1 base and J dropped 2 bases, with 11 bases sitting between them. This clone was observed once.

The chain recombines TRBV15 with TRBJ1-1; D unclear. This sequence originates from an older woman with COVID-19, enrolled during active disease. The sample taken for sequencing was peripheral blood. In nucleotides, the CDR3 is TGTGCCACCAGCAGAGCTCGGTTCCCTAACACTGAAGCTTTCTTT. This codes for CATSRARFPNTEAFF.